What follows describes a single T cell receptor beta chain. What it recognizes is unknown. The junction differs from germline at one of its ends, possibly a read error. CD4+CD45RO+CD25- cells were isolated as memory CD4+ T cells. Whole-study findings and limits: Tumor Tregs overlapped most with tumor, then blood, naive CD4+ cells.

Full-length variable regions came from constant-region reverse primers plus semi-nested Nested Universal Primer A PCR. TCRdb ran MiXCR on the 5' RACE reads and lists one entry per CDR3 protein. The sample includes tens of thousands of distinct CDR3 sequences, less than 35% of them seen just once. In germline, CDR1 is SGDLS, CDR2 YYNGEE. This CDR3 is 16 amino acids long. Input material: memory CD4+ T cells sorted from a lymph node. This sample's subset: memory CD4+ T cells, CD4+CD45RO+CD25-. V and J are TRBV9 and TRBJ2-3; 8 positions agree with TRBD1. The clonotype was recovered from a female donor with breast cancer. The CDR3 protein is CASGVARGQGTDTQYF. In DNA form, the CDR3 reads TGTGCCAGCGGCGTAGCTAGGGGACAGGGCACAGATACGCAGTATTTT.